The 19 T cell receptor beta chains below were found in one sample sequenced in a study of CD8 T cells in Susac syndrome. RNA was extracted with the RNeasy kit, and a quantity of roughly 0.5 to 1 ug was reverse transcribed using random hexamers. From the immunoSEQ multiplex PCR reads, TCRdb called clonotypes with MiXCR, one entry per CDR3 protein. The sample includes approximately 100,000 distinct CDR3 sequences, about 95% of them seen just once. Material: CD4+ T cells from PBMCs. The source of these receptors is a human donor in good health.

V gene TRBV2 combines with J gene TRBJ2-2, with D perhaps TRBD1 (5 bases). The length of the CDR3 is 13 residues. Trimming pared 5 bases from V and 4 bases from J, leaving 8 bases between. Germline lookup yields CDR1 SNHLY and CDR2 FYNNEI. CDR3 sequence (DNA): TGTGCCAGCAGTCTGACAGTCACCGGGGAGCTGTTTTTT. It yields the protein CASSLTVTGELFF.

This rearrangement joins TRBV27 to TRBJ2-1, with a possible D match to TRBD1 (6 bases). The germline CDR1 and CDR2 sequences are MNHEY and SMNVEV (reference sequence). V lost 3 bases to trimming and J lost 3 bases, with 9 bases between them. CDR3 length: 14 amino acids. CDR3 in DNA: TGTGCCAGCAGTTTTAACAGGGACTACAATGAGCAGTTCTTC. As protein: CASSFNRDYNEQFF.

The chain uses TRBV29-1 and TRBJ2-5, with D unclear. From germline, CDR1 is SQVTM and CDR2 ANQGSEA. Trimming removed 7 bases at V and 4 bases at J, with 13 bases between. The CDR3 length is 12 residues. CDR3 sequence (DNA): TGCAGCGCAGGTCGGAAGGGAGAGACCCAGTACTTC. As protein: CSAGRKGETQYF.

V usage is TRBV3-1 and J usage is TRBJ2-5; 12 bases are shared with TRBD2. After removal of 0 bases from V and 5 bases from J, the junction contained 10 bases not matched to a gene. This CDR3 contains 18 residues. Germline V gives CDR1 LGHDT, CDR2 YNNKEL (reference sequence). CDR3 sequence: CASSQEQGLAGSVETQYF. The DNA of the CDR3 is TGTGCCAGCAGCCAAGAACAAGGACTAGCGGGGTCCGTGGAGACCCAGTACTTC.

The V gene is TRBV2, the J gene TRBJ2-5; D remains unclear. Between the trimmed V and J ends, which lost 1 base and 4 bases, there was a span of 13 bases. Per germline, CDR1 SNHLY and CDR2 FYNNEI. The CDR3 totals 15 residues. In nucleotides, the CDR3 is TGTGCCAGCAGTGAAGTTGATGGTGCCCGAGAGACCCAGTACTTC. Protein: CASSEVDGARETQYF.

This chain connects TRBV30 to TRBJ2-3, with 8 bases lining up with TRBD2. The ends lost 8 bases at V and 2 bases at J; junction bases unmatched: 9. CDR3 length equals 14 residues. Looked up from germline, CDR1 is GTSNPN and CDR2 is SVGIG (reference sequence). The CDR3 region has the DNA TGTGCCGGATGGGGCGGGGGGCCCACAGATACGCAGTATTTT. Translated: CAGWGGGPTDTQYF.

V gene TRBV2 combines with J gene TRBJ1-1, with TRBD1 matching over 7 bases. V lost 8 bases to trimming and J lost 5 bases; unmatched junction nucleotides: 5. Germline values: CDR1 SNHLY, CDR2 FYNNEI. This CDR3 is 12 amino acids long. The CDR3, as DNA: TGTGCCAGCGGCAGGGGGAGAACTGAAGCTTTCTTT. Its protein is CASGRGRTEAFF.

The chain has TRBV11-2 and TRBJ1-2; 10 positions agree with TRBD1. The CDR3 loop spans 15 amino acids. Losses at the gene ends were 5 bases for V and 8 bases for J; bases not matched to a gene: 11. Germline CDR1 and CDR2: SGHAT and FQNNGV. The CDR3 loop is CASSTLTGGLKGYTF. The CDR3, as DNA: TGTGCCAGCAGCACCTTGACAGGGGGCCTTAAAGGCTACACCTTC.

This sequence joins TRBV2 and TRBJ2-7; possibly TRBD2 for D (6 bases). From germline, CDR1 is SNHLY and CDR2 FYNNEI. The CDR3 contains 15 residues. V was shortened by 4 bases and J by 1 base, with 14 bases between the two germline ends. The chain's CDR3 is CASSVRRGVSYEQYF. In DNA form, the CDR3 reads TGTGCCAGCAGTGTCCGGCGGGGCGTATCCTACGAGCAGTACTTC.

This clonotype was seen only once. The chain recombines TRBV11-1 with TRBJ2-2; possibly TRBD2 for D (5 bases). Germline values: CDR1 SGHAT, CDR2 FQDESV (reference sequence). The CDR3 is made up of 13 amino acids. V lost 4 bases and J 5 bases, leaving 8 bases between the germline ends. CDR3 DNA: TGTGCCAGCAGCTCCTGGACTACCGGGGAGCTGTTTTTT. This sequence encodes CASSSWTTGELFF.

This chain uses TRBV29-1 with TRBJ2-2; 8 bases are a match to TRBD1. The CDR3 has 12 amino acids. CDR1 is SQVTM, CDR2 ANQGSEA, per germline. With V trimmed by 7 bases and J by 4 bases, 2 bases remained unmatched. CDR3 bases: TGCAGCGCCGGACAGGGCACCGGGGAGCTGTTTTTT. This gives the protein CSAGQGTGELFF.

This chain links TRBV20-1 with TRBJ2-4, with 7 bases aligning to TRBD1. The CDR3 length is 14 residues. Trimming took 6 bases from V and 0 from J; bases not matched to a gene: 5. Per the germline V gene, CDR1 is DFQATT and CDR2 is SNEGSKA (reference sequence). Written as DNA, the CDR3 is TGCAGTGCCAAACAGGGGCTAGCCAAAAACATTCAGTACTTC. Its protein product is CSAKQGLAKNIQYF.

The chain is built from TRBV29-1 and TRBJ2-1, with a weak D call TRBD2 (6 bases). The V gene lost 2 bases and the J gene lost 5 bases, with 13 bases spanning the gap. This CDR3 comprises 14 residues. CDR1 and CDR2 (germline): SQVTM, ANQGSEA. The CDR3 DNA reads as TGCAGCGTTGAAACACATAAGCGGGACAATGAGCAGTTCTTC. Translated: CSVETHKRDNEQFF.

The rearrangement joins TRBV12-3 or TRBV12-4 to TRBJ2-1, with 7 bases matching TRBD1. CDR3 length: 15 amino acids. With 5 bases clipped from V and 0 bases from J, the junction kept 4 bases outside the gene matches. The DNA for the CDR3 is TGTGCCAGCAGTCACGGACAGGCCTCCTACAATGAGCAGTTCTTC. This sequence encodes CASSHGQASYNEQFF.

The CDR3 DNA reads as TGTGCCAGCAGTCGGAACGGGGGCACAGATACGCAGTATTTT. It encodes CASSRNGGTDTQYF. The chain links TRBV6-4 to TRBJ2-3; tentatively, D is TRBD2 (5 bases). Germline CDR1 reads MRHNA; CDR2 reads SNTAGT. The ends were cut back, 5 bases at V and 1 base at J, with 10 bases in the middle. CDR3 length: 14 amino acids.

The chain couples TRBV2 to TRBJ1-5, with 8 bases matching TRBD1. Trimming removed 4 bases from V and 2 bases from J; junction bases left unmatched: 1. Germline V gene data show CDR1 as SNHLY and CDR2 as FYNNEI. The CDR3 has 14 residues. CDR3 DNA: TGTGCCAGCAGTGCACAGGGGGGCAATCAGCCCCAGCATTTT. It is translated as CASSAQGGNQPQHF.

The chain joins TRBV30 to TRBJ2-3; D might be TRBD2 (6 bases). V lost 2 bases to trimming and J lost 4 bases, with 19 bases between them. This CDR3 has 16 residues. CDR1 is GTSNPN and CDR2 is SVGIG in the germline V gene (reference sequence). The CDR3 bases are TGTGCCTGGAGTCCCGGGACTGACATCCGGGCAGATACGCAGTATTTT. This codes for CAWSPGTDIRADTQYF.

The V call is TRBV4-2, the J call TRBJ1-4, with TRBD1 matching over 7 bases. The V segment lost 0 bases and the J segment 4 bases; nucleotides outside the gene matches: 11. The CDR3 consists of 18 residues. Germline values: CDR1 LGHNA, CDR2 YNFKEQ. CDR3 loop: CASSQDLGAGGNNEKLFF. In DNA form, the CDR3 reads TGTGCCAGCAGCCAAGATTTAGGGGCAGGGGGGAATAATGAAAAACTGTTTTTT.

The V call is TRBV2, the J call TRBJ2-5, with 15 positions matching TRBD2. CDR1 and CDR2 from the germline V gene are SNHLY and FYNNEI. V dropped 6 bases and J dropped 4; count of bases not matched to a gene: 15. This CDR3 has 19 amino acids. The CDR3 nucleotides read TGTGCCAGCAGACAGGGACTAGCGGGGGGCAGATTGGAGGGAGAGACCCAGTACTTC. Amino acid sequence: CASRQGLAGGRLEGETQYF.